One and the same sample provided the 29 T cell receptor beta chains below, sequenced in a study of metastatic and nonmetastatic thyroid tumors (dated by TCRdb to about 2020). Library preparation used PCR. Sequencing took place on an Illumina HiSeq 4000. TCRdb's own reprocessing of the public reads used fastp at Q25 and MiXCR and kept productive beta chains. In all, the sample holds tens of thousands of clones, and about a sixth of those were seen once. The biggest ten clones account for approximately 5.6% of the sample. Before undergoing thyroid surgery, none of the patients had been given any kind of treatment. Input material: blood. The receptors come from a male donor with papillary thyroid cancer or a benign thyroid nodule (not recorded which). Some clones in this sample may be carry-over from other donors' samples.

CDR3 loop: CASSLEYAVEWYGYTF. The CDR3 coding sequence is TGTGCCAGCAGCCTAGAGTACGCCGTTGAGTGGTATGGCTACACCTTC. The rearrangement joins TRBV11-1 to TRBJ1-2; no clear D gene. The CDR3 contains 16 residues. The germline V gene has CDR1 SGHAT and CDR2 FQDESV (reference sequence). The ends were cut back, 5 bases at V and 5 bases at J, with 21 bases in the middle.

The chain combines TRBV10-1 with TRBJ2-3; D not resolved. CDR1 is WNHNN, CDR2 SYGVQD, per germline (reference sequence). V was shortened by 2 bases and J by 14 bases, with 23 bases between the two germline ends. The CDR3 runs to 15 residues. CDR3 sequence (DNA): TGCGCCAGCAGTGAGACGATTGGTTACCCAGATACGTGGTATTTT. Residues: CASSETIGYPDTWYF.

Concerning this clone: At one end the junction does not follow the germline gene, possibly because of a read error. The chain recombines TRBV13 with TRBJ2-7, with D uncertain. CDR1 and CDR2 from the germline V gene are PRHDT and FYEKMQ (reference sequence). The CDR3 is 14 residues long. The DNA for the CDR3 is TGTGCAAGCAGCCGAAAGACACGGACCTACGAGCAGTACTTC. Protein product: CASSRKTRTYEQYF.

This clone was recorded many times. The CDR3 protein is CSARDARGRNLNEQFF. CDR3 coding DNA: TGCAGTGCTAGAGATGCCCGGGGGCGGAATCTGAATGAGCAGTTCTTC. The J gene is TRBJ2-1, the V gene TRBV20-1, with D perhaps being TRBD1 or TRBD2 (6 bases each). V was pared by 0 bases and J by 7 bases, with 19 bases between. The CDR3 totals 16 residues. Per the germline V gene, CDR1 is DFQATT and CDR2 is SNEGSKA (reference sequence).

The table lists this clone with many counts. The genes are TRBV12-3 or TRBV12-4 and TRBJ2-2; TRBD2 agrees at 11 bases. Trimming at V came to 6 bases and at J to 8 bases, leaving 5 bases not matched to a gene. The CDR3 is 14 residues long. CDR3 sequence reads: CASRGLAAGGELFF. CDR3 DNA sequence: TGTGCCAGCAGGGGACTAGCGGCAGGGGGGGAGCTGTTTTTT.

This clone was seen many times. The chain combines TRBV3-1 with TRBJ1-4; 8 nucleotides align to TRBD1. CDR1 is LGHDT and CDR2 is YNNKEL in the germline V gene (reference sequence). The junction had 5 bases not matched to a gene; V was cut back by 6 bases and J by 8 bases. This CDR3 has 13 amino acids. CDR3 sequence (DNA): TGTGCCAGCAGGCACAGGGGGAACGAAAAACTGTTTTTT. This encodes CASRHRGNEKLFF.

The V call is TRBV5-5, the J call TRBJ2-7, with D possibly called TRBD1 or TRBD2 (5 bases each). The CDR3 is 16 amino acids. The germline V gene encodes CDR1 SGHKS and CDR2 YYEKEE (reference sequence). The V gene lost 4 bases and the J gene lost 2 bases, with 19 bases spanning the gap. CDR3 nucleotides: TGTGCCAGCAGCACCAGAAGAGGGGCCGCCACCTACGAGCAGTACTTC. The encoded protein is CASSTRRGAATYEQYF.

The table lists this clone with many counts. DNA for the CDR3: TGTGCTAGTGGTTTGGTAGGCTCCTACAATGAGCAGTTCTTC. Amino acids: CASGLVGSYNEQFF. The chain couples TRBV12-5 to TRBJ2-1; D uncertain. Per the germline V gene, CDR1 is LGHNT and CDR2 is FRNRAP. The CDR3 extends over 14 amino acids. V was cut by 0 bases and J by 0 bases, with 3 bases left in between.

This clone has at least ten counts. The V gene is TRBV19, the J gene TRBJ2-5, with unresolved D. The germline V and J ends were trimmed by 2 bases and 5 bases, with 15 bases remaining between them. Per germline, CDR1 LNHDA and CDR2 SQIVND (reference sequence). This CDR3 comprises 15 residues. CDR3 nucleotide sequence: TGTGCCAGTAGTATATCCAGCCTGGTCGAGGAGACCCAGTACTTC. It translates to CASSISSLVEETQYF.

This clone came up many times. In DNA form, the CDR3 reads TGCGCCAGCAGCCAAGTAGGGAACACTGAAGCTTTCTTT. The encoded protein is CASSQVGNTEAFF. This chain links TRBV4-1 with TRBJ1-1; D unclear. The CDR3 consists of 13 residues. Germline CDR1 and CDR2: MGHRA and YSYEKL. The ends were cut back, 1 base at V and 1 base at J, with 4 bases in the middle.

As regards this clone: This may arise from a read error, as a much more abundant clone is one base away. The chain recombines TRBV6-1 with TRBJ1-1, with 8 bases that match TRBD1. J was trimmed by 4 bases and V by 6 bases; bases with no gene match: 7. Germline V gene lookup returns CDR1 MNHNS and CDR2 SASEGT. This CDR3 spans 14 amino acids. CDR3 DNA sequence: TGTGCCAGCAGCCAGGGGGCACTGATCACTGAAGCTTTCTTT. It yields the protein CASSQGALITEAFF.

This clone counts as medium-sized. The rearrangement uses TRBV2 and TRBJ2-1; 9 bases are a match to TRBD2. The CDR3 has 15 amino acids. Germline V gene data show CDR1 as SNHLY and CDR2 as FYNNEI. With 6 bases clipped from V and 7 bases from J, the junction kept 10 bases outside the gene matches. CDR3 nucleotides: TGTGCCAGCAGGGCTGCTAGCGGGACTGGTAATGAGCAGTTCTTC. It translates to CASRAASGTGNEQFF. The whole variable domain, remainder taken from reference TRBV2 and TRBJ2-1, is EPEVTQTPSHQVTQMGQEVILRCVPISNHLYFYWYRQILGQKVEFLVSFYNNEISEKSEIFDDQFSVERPDGSNFTLKIRSTKLEDSAMYFCASRAASGTGNEQFFGPGTRLTVL.

This clone was observed many times. This chain links TRBV14 with TRBJ1-2, with D uncertain. V lost 3 bases to trimming and J lost 1 base, with 12 bases between them. CDR1 SGHDN and CDR2 FVKESK come from the germline V gene. CDR3 length: 15 amino acids. This CDR3 reads CASSHSYQFNYGYTF. In nucleotides, the CDR3 is TGTGCCAGCAGCCATTCGTACCAGTTTAACTATGGCTACACCTTC.

This clone was seen repeatedly, ten times or more. The V call is TRBV6-1, the J call TRBJ1-5; D is perhaps TRBD1 (6 bases). In germline, CDR1 is MNHNS, CDR2 SASEGT. CDR3 length: 16 amino acids. Trimming removed 5 bases from V and 6 bases from J, with 20 bases in between. CDR3 in amino acids: CASSLEIQGRGQPQHF. Written as DNA, the CDR3 is TGTGCCAGCAGTTTGGAGATACAGGGAAGGGGTCAGCCCCAGCATTTT.

The V and J genes are TRBV12-3 or TRBV12-4 and TRBJ1-1; 9 bases align to TRBD1. V lost 5 bases and J lost 5; bases outside the gene matches: 6. This CDR3 has 14 residues. For the CDR3, the DNA is TGTGCCAGCAGTCCCCGGACAGGGGTTACTGAAGCTTTCTTT. This encodes CASSPRTGVTEAFF.

This clone occurred a few times. The chain uses TRBV19 and TRBJ2-7, with D perhaps matching TRBD2 (6 bases). Germline CDR1 reads LNHDA; CDR2 reads SQIVND (reference sequence). V shed 5 bases and J shed 6 bases, with 8 bases lying between them. The CDR3 runs 11 residues. CDR3 DNA sequence: TGTGCCAGTAGTTTGGGGGGCGAGCAGTACTTC. Amino acid sequence: CASSLGGEQYF. Using reference TRBV19 and TRBJ2-7 for the parts outside the CDR3, the full variable domain is DGGITQSPKYLFRKEGQNVTLSCEQNLNHDAMYWYRQDPGQGLRLIYYSQIVNDFQKGDIAEGYSVSREKKESFPLTVTSAQKNPTAFYLCASSLGGEQYFGPGTRLTVT.

Details on this clone: A much larger clone lies one base from this, so it may be a read error. The chain is built from TRBV10-3 and TRBJ2-1; 9 nucleotides match TRBD1. CDR3 length equals 14 residues. Looked up from germline, CDR1 is ENHRY and CDR2 is SYGVKD. V shed 3 bases and J 4 bases; nucleotides not matched to a gene: 1. The CDR3 loop reads CAISDGQGYNEQFF. DNA of the CDR3: TGTGCCATCAGTGATGGACAGGGGTACAATGAGCAGTTCTTC.

This clone was counted only a few times. This may stem from a read error, because a much larger clone lies one nucleotide away. Other DNA sequences within the sample encode an identical CDR3. The rearrangement uses TRBV20-1 and TRBJ2-5; weak D call: TRBD2 (7 bases). Germline loops: CDR1 DFQATT, CDR2 SNEGSKA (reference sequence). Between the trimmed V and J ends, which lost 4 bases and 4 bases, there was a span of 19 bases. The CDR3 covers 15 residues. In DNA form, the CDR3 reads TGCAGTGCTACTTCCGGTACAGGGAGGGGAGAGACCCAGTACTTC. Its protein is CSATSGTGRGETQYF.

This clone was counted ten times or more. A much bigger clone sits one base away, suggesting this may be a read error. This sample includes further DNA sequences coding for the same CDR3. The CDR3 reads CASSYSPQRYSNQPQHF. The CDR3 DNA is TGTGCCAGCAGCTACTCGCCCCAGAGATATAGCAATCAGCCCCAGCATTTT. The genes are TRBV6-2 or TRBV6-3 and TRBJ1-5; D is uncertain. The CDR3 consists of 17 residues. Germline CDR1 and CDR2: MNHEY and SVGEGT.

By sample fraction, this clone is medium-sized. The V call is TRBV12-3 or TRBV12-4, the J call TRBJ2-7; 11 bases are shared with TRBD2. The CDR3 totals 14 residues. V shed 4 bases, J shed 4 bases, and the junction held 3 bases outside the gene matches. CDR3 sequence reads: CASSSTSGSYEQYF. The CDR3 region has the DNA TGTGCCAGCAGTTCTACTAGCGGGAGTTACGAGCAGTACTTC.

At least ten counts were recorded for this clone. This rearrangement joins TRBV7-9 to TRBJ1-5, with D possibly matching TRBD1 (6 bases). From germline, CDR1 is SEHNR and CDR2 FQNEAQ (reference sequence). The CDR3 consists of 14 residues. Trimming removed 2 bases at V and 7 bases at J, with 12 bases between. In DNA form, the CDR3 reads TGTGCCAGCAGCTTAAGTTCCGGGGGCCAGCCCCAGCATTTT. Protein sequence: CASSLSSGGQPQHF.

This clone occurred many times. V is TRBV9 and J is TRBJ2-1; TRBD2 aligns across 10 bases. The germline CDR1 and CDR2 sequences are SGDLS and YYNGEE. Germline trimming cut 0 bases from V and 9 bases from J; bases unmatched to any gene: 9. The CDR3 length is 16 residues. The CDR3, as DNA: TGTGCCAGCAGCGTAGGAGTAGCGGGGGGTTGGAGTGAGCAGTTCTTC. Protein: CASSVGVAGGWSEQFF.

This clone came up many times. Sequence at one end of the junction differs from germline and may be a read error. The rearrangement links TRBV6-1 to TRBJ2-1, with TRBD2 identical over 8 bases. CDR1 and CDR2 (germline): MNHNS, SASEGT. CDR3 length: 15 residues. The CDR3 protein is CTSSEQAGANNEQFF. The CDR3 nucleotides read TGTACCAGCAGTGAACAAGCGGGGGCTAATAATGAGCAGTTCTTC.

This clone was counted at least ten times. The chain recombines TRBV7-6 with TRBJ2-3, with a possible D match to TRBD2 (5 bases). This CDR3 contains 19 residues. Germline V gives CDR1 SGHVS, CDR2 FNYEAQ. V was shortened by 4 bases and J by 2 bases, with 25 bases between the two germline ends. Here the CDR3 reads CASSSAFRRPIPFTDTQYF. DNA of the CDR3: TGTGCCAGCAGCTCCGCTTTCCGGAGGCCCATCCCATTCACAGATACGCAGTATTTT.

The gene calls are TRBV10-2 and TRBJ2-1; D possibly corresponds to TRBD2 (5 bases). CDR3 length equals 16 residues. V lost 3 bases and J 0 bases, leaving 12 bases between the germline ends. Germline V gene lookup returns CDR1 WSHSY and CDR2 SAAADI. The CDR3 here is CASSDRMGSSYNEQFF. Here the CDR3 DNA reads TGCGCCAGCAGTGATAGGATGGGGAGCTCCTACAATGAGCAGTTCTTC.

This clone was detected ten times or more. The chain carries TRBV4-1 and TRBJ2-3, with D perhaps TRBD2 (6 bases). The CDR3 sequence is 15 residues long. Germline CDR1 and CDR2: MGHRA and YSYEKL. Between the trimmed V and J ends, which lost 5 bases and 2 bases, there was a span of 14 bases. This CDR3 reads CASSSRDFLTDTQYF. CDR3 bases: TGCGCCAGCAGCAGTCGGGACTTCCTCACAGATACGCAGTATTTT.

This clone was detected only a few times. At one end the junction does not follow the germline gene, possibly because of a read error. The rearrangement joins TRBV6-1 to TRBJ2-3; no reliable D call. CDR1 is MNHNS and CDR2 is SASEGT in the germline V gene. This CDR3 region has 15 residues. CDR3: CASSDRQVRRDTQYF. CDR3 in DNA: TGTGCCAGCAGTGATCGGCAGGTCCGTAGGGATACACAGTATTTT.

This clone has a handful of counts. Other DNA sequences from this sample encode an identical CDR3 as well. The V call is TRBV2, the J call TRBJ2-3, with D perhaps matching TRBD2 (6 bases). The CDR3 is made up of 18 amino acids. CDR1 is SNHLY, CDR2 FYNNEI, per germline. V lost 7 bases to trimming and J lost 5 bases, with 28 bases between them. The CDR3, as DNA: TGTGCCAGCACGTTGGGGGGACCAGCGGGTGGGCATAGAGATACGCAGTATTTT. Protein sequence: CASTLGGPAGGHRDTQYF.

The chain joins TRBV11-1 to TRBJ2-1; TRBD2 is a possible D gene (5 bases). V was clipped by 1 base and J by 2 bases, with 12 bases between them. This CDR3 comprises 16 residues. Germline CDR1 reads SGHAT; CDR2 reads FQDESV (reference sequence). CDR3 sequence (DNA): TGTGCCAGCAGCTTAGTCTCTAGCAGGACCTACAATGAGCAGTTCTTC. Translation: CASSLVSSRTYNEQFF.